This TCR beta chain was retrieved from a study of vaccination effects on CD4 cells after COVID-19. Overall study context: Each participant was administered two doses of either the BNT162b2 or the mRNA-1273 vaccine.

About this clone: Antigen: not known.

Before sequencing, viral peptide pools were used by the ViraFEST assay to expand antigen-specific CD4+ T cells. It was after nine to eleven days of culture that CD4+ T cells were isolated. A few million PBMC per well received approximately 10 IU/ml IL-2 and around 11 ug/ml peptides in culture. The CDR3 loop spans 15 amino acids. Germline assignment: CDR1 GTSNPN and CDR2 SVGIG (reference sequence). V lost 3 bases to trimming and J lost 4 bases; unmatched junction nucleotides: 7. Study-wide findings and caveats: The study found that only 1 of 255 vaccine-induced clones from healthy vaccinees cross-reacted with common cold coronaviruses. The study found marked clonal contraction of infection- and vaccine-induced clones late after vaccination.

Libraries were prepared by immunoSEQ multiplex PCR; TCRdb keeps only in-frame clonotypes and omits some of them. The sample records around 79,000 clones, around 76% being singletons. The source material was CD4+ T cells from PBMCs cultured with HCoV-229E spike peptides, sampled before COVID-19 vaccination. The V and J genes are TRBV30 and TRBJ2-3; the match to TRBD2 covers 10 bases. This clonotype was obtained from a human donor who received a COVID-19 vaccine. Written as DNA, the CDR3 is TGTGCCTGGAGCCTAAGCGGGGGGGCACCAGATACGCAGTATTTT. Translated, it gives CAWSLSGGAPDTQYF.